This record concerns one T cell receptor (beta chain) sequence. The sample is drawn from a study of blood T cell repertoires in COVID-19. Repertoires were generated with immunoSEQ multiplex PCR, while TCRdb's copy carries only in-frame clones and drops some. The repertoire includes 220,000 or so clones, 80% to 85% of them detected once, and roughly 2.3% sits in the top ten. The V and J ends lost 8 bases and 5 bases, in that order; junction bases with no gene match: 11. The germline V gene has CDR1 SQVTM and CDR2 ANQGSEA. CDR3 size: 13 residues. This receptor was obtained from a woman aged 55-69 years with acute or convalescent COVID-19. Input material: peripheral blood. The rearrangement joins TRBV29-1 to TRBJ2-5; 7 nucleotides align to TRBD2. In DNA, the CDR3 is TGCAGCACCGGGAGGCTCGGGGGGGAGACCCAGTACTTC. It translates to CSTGRLGGETQYF.